This T cell receptor beta chain was sequenced in a study of neoadjuvant nivolumab and ipilimumab in lung cancer. Turning to the study itself: Nivolumab 3 mg/kg was given days 1, 15 and 29, plus ipilimumab 1 mg/kg day 1 in combination.

This CDR3 has 15 residues. V was clipped by 7 bases and J by 7 bases, with 19 bases between them. Germline loops: CDR1 MNHNY, CDR2 SVGAGI (reference sequence). Study-level points and caveats: Resected tumors had greater TCR richness and clonality than uninvolved lung. Blood richness before therapy tracked richness in tumors resected after neoadjuvant therapy. From pretherapy to surgery, tumor richness and clonality rose with dual therapy.

Sequencing used immunoSEQ multiplex PCR; TCRdb keeps in-frame clones, though not all of them. The sample records 10,000 or so clones, around three quarters being singletons. In the case of this clone: The antigen is not known.

Source: tumor tissue, taken after neoadjuvant nivolumab, alone or with ipilimumab, at or shortly before surgery. The sequence was collected from an adult with non-small cell lung cancer. J is TRBJ2-2 and V is TRBV6-6, with D perhaps matching TRBD2 (7 bases). The CDR3 nucleotides are TGTGCCAGCACCACAAGGGGGGGTCTCGGCGGGGAGCTGTTTTTT. Protein sequence: CASTTRGGLGGELFF.